The rows below give T cell receptor beta chains drawn from one sample of a study of blood T cells in healthy people across ages. TCRdb used MiXCR to reprocess the 5' RACE reads, holding one entry per CDR3 protein. This table holds 550,000 to 750,000 distinct CDR3 sequences, 20% to 25% found once. The sequenced material came from blood. The receptors stem from a man between 65 and 80 years old in good health. Each CDR3 is given with its conserved first and last residue. Fields, in order: D gene, clone size, V gene, J gene, CDR3 DNA, CDR3 protein. D genes are given only for firm matches. For some rows the clone size is stated as once, few or many, or as a class when expanded; others skip it.

TRBD2,NA,TRBV10-3,TRBJ2-3,TGTGCCATCAAGCTAGCGGGAGAAGTAGATACGCAGTATTTT,CAIKLAGEVDTQYF
NA,few,TRBV28,TRBJ2-1,TGTACCAGCTTACCAGGGGAGTGGAGCTCCTACAATGAGCAGTTCTTC,CTSLPGEWSSYNEQFF
NA,few,TRBV4-2,TRBJ1-6,TGTGCCAGCAGCCAAGATCAGGACCTGAATTCACCCCTCCACTTT,CASSQDQDLNSPLHF
NA,few,TRBV3-1,TRBJ2-3,TGTGCCAGCAGCCCCTCAAGCGGTAGCACAGATACGCAGTATTTT,CASSPSSGSTDTQYF
TRBD1,few,TRBV4-1,TRBJ2-5,TGCGCCAGCAGCCAATCTGACAGGGTCCAAGAGACCCAGTACTTC,CASSQSDRVQETQYF
TRBD2,few,TRBV4-2,TRBJ2-1,TGTGCCAGCAGCCACTCGGGACTAGCGGGAGGCAATGAGCAGTTCTTC,CASSHSGLAGGNEQFF
NA,NA,TRBV27,TRBJ1-1,TGTGCCAGCAAGCTTCAGGCTGCCTCTGAAGCTTTCTTT,CASKLQAASEAFF
TRBD2,few,TRBV12-3/TRBV12-4,TRBJ2-5,TGTGCCAGCAGCTACGGACTAGCGGGAGTAGTTGAGACCCAGTACTTC,CASSYGLAGVVETQYF
TRBD1,few,TRBV27,TRBJ2-5,TGTGCCAACCCAGGGACAGGTCGAGAGACCCAGTACTTC,CANPGTGRETQYF
NA,few,TRBV13,TRBJ2-5,TGTGCCAGCACCTCCAGGTGGACTCAAGAGGCGGAGACCCAGTACTTC,CASTSRWTQEAETQYF
NA,many,TRBV29-1,TRBJ2-4,TGCAGCGTTGAAGATCGGAAGAAAAACATTCAGTACTTC,CSVEDRKKNIQYF
TRBD2,many,TRBV7-2,TRBJ2-1,TGTGCCAGCAGCTTGACGGCGACTAGCGGGAGAGCTTACTACAATGAGCAGTTCTTC,CASSLTATSGRAYYNEQFF
NA,NA,TRBV20-1,TRBJ2-5,TGCAGTGCCCACTCTGGGCAACGAAAAGAGACCCAGTACTTC,CSAHSGQRKETQYF
NA,NA,TRBV11-2,TRBJ2-5,TGTGCCAGCAGCTTCGGCAGGGAATTCCAAGAGACCCAGTACTTC,CASSFGREFQETQYF
TRBD1,NA,TRBV4-3,TRBJ1-6,TGCGCCAGCAGCCAAGATTTAGGGACAGGATCTAATTCACCCCTCCACTTT,CASSQDLGTGSNSPLHF
NA,NA,TRBV5-6,TRBJ1-1,TGTGCCAGCAGCTTCGCCGCCAGGTTGGGCACTGAAGCTTTCTTT,CASSFAARLGTEAFF
NA,NA,TRBV20-1,TRBJ1-1,TGCAGTGCTAGACCCAGGGTCAGGGGGAACACTGAAGCTTTCTTT,CSARPRVRGNTEAFF
NA,few,TRBV7-2,TRBJ1-1,TGTGCCAGCAGCTTAATAACAGGGTCCCCGAACACTGAAGCTTTCTTT,CASSLITGSPNTEAFF
TRBD2,NA,TRBV18,TRBJ2-5,TGTGCCAGCTCACCACCGAGCGGGAGGGGGACCCAGTACTTC,CASSPPSGRGTQYF
NA,few,TRBV6-5,TRBJ2-7,TGTGCCAGCAGTTACCTCGGACGGAGATACGAGCAGTACTTC,CASSYLGRRYEQYF
NA,many,TRBV11-2,TRBJ1-4,TGTGCCAGCAGCTTCGGCCGGCGTTCAACTAATGAAAAACTGTTTTTT,CASSFGRRSTNEKLFF
NA,few,TRBV6-1,TRBJ2-5,TGTGCCAGCAGTGAAGGGGGGGTTCAGGAGACCCAGTACTTC,CASSEGGVQETQYF
NA,few,TRBV5-4,TRBJ2-7,TGTGCCAGCAGCTTGATACAGGCACAGGAGCAGTACTTC,CASSLIQAQEQYF
NA,NA,TRBV7-2,TRBJ2-5,TGTGCCAGCAGCTTAGGAGGTCTGGGGATCCAAGAGACCCAGTACTTC,CASSLGGLGIQETQYF
NA,NA,TRBV25-1,TRBJ1-6,TGTGCCAGCAGTGACACCCGGGACGGACAGTATTCACCCCTCCACTTT,CASSDTRDGQYSPLHF
NA,few,TRBV20-1,TRBJ2-3,TGCAGTGCTCATACCACAGGGAGGAGCACAGATACGCAGTATTTT,CSAHTTGRSTDTQYF
TRBD2,few,TRBV9,TRBJ2-5,TGTGCCAGCAGCGTCGGACTAGCGGGAGTATCAGAGACCCAGTACTTC,CASSVGLAGVSETQYF
TRBD2,many,TRBV3-1,TRBJ2-1,TGTGCCAGCAGCCCCCTAGCGGGAGTTAGGTTCTTC,CASSPLAGVRFF
NA,few,TRBV10-3,TRBJ1-4,TGTGCCATCAGTGAGTCGGCTCCGGGAACTAATGAAAAACTGTTTTTT,CAISESAPGTNEKLFF
NA,few,TRBV25-1,TRBJ2-7,TGTGCCAGCAGTGAATTTGGGGGAAATGGGTACTACGAGCAGTACTTC,CASSEFGGNGYYEQYF
TRBD1,few,TRBV14,TRBJ2-2,TGTGCCAGCAGCCAAGATCCAGACAGGGCGGTCGCCGGGGAGCTGTTTTTT,CASSQDPDRAVAGELFF
NA,many,TRBV29-1,TRBJ1-2,TGCAGCGTTGAAGATCCTCTGGGCCAGGGCGAAGGCTACACCTTC,CSVEDPLGQGEGYTF
NA,NA,TRBV29-1,TRBJ1-2,TGCAGCGTTGAACTGAAGGGCTATGGCTACACCTTC,CSVELKGYGYTF
NA,NA,TRBV15,TRBJ1-2,TGTGCCACCAGCAGGGGAGCTAACTATGGCTACACCTTC,CATSRGANYGYTF
NA,few,TRBV10-3,TRBJ2-1,TGTGCCATCATCCTATTCTATGAGCAGTTCTTC,CAIILFYEQFF
TRBD2,few,TRBV12-3/TRBV12-4,TRBJ2-5,TGTGCCAGCAGTCCGGGACTAGCGGGAGCCCAGTACTTC,CASSPGLAGAQYF
NA,NA,TRBV7-8,TRBJ2-1,TGTGCCAGCAGCTTACCGCCTCTGGTCCCCTACAATGAGCAGTTCTTC,CASSLPPLVPYNEQFF
NA,NA,TRBV7-2,TRBJ2-1,TGTGCCAGCAGCTTAGAGGTCGCCAATGAGCAGTTCTTC,CASSLEVANEQFF
TRBD2,many,TRBV7-9,TRBJ2-7,TGTGCCAGCAGCTTAGGGGGACTAGCGGGAGTCGGCGAGCAGTACTTC,CASSLGGLAGVGEQYF
TRBD1,once,TRBV6-5,TRBJ2-7,TGTGCCAGCAGTTACGGGACAGGCTCCGGGTCTTGGTCCTACGAGCAGTACTTC,CASSYGTGSGSWSYEQYF
NA,NA,TRBV7-8,TRBJ2-3,TGTGCCAGCAGCTTACTGGACTACACAGATACGCAGTATTTT,CASSLLDYTDTQYF
NA,NA,TRBV5-1,TRBJ2-7,TGCGCCAGCAGCCCGGGGCGGTCTCGCTCCTACGAGCAGTACTTC,CASSPGRSRSYEQYF
NA,few,TRBV12-5,TRBJ1-5,TGTGCTAGTGGTTTGAGGACTCAGCCCCAGCATTTT,CASGLRTQPQHF
NA,NA,TRBV29-1,TRBJ2-5,TGCAGCGTAAAAAGGGCAGGGAGGGAGACCCAGTACTTC,CSVKRAGRETQYF
NA,NA,TRBV6-1,TRBJ1-2,TGTGCCAGCAGTGGCGGGACACCGGTTGGCTACACCTTC,CASSGGTPVGYTF
NA,NA,TRBV6-6,TRBJ1-4,TGTGCCAGCATGGGACGGACGAATGAAAAACTGTTTTTT,CASMGRTNEKLFF
TRBD2,NA,TRBV20-1,TRBJ2-1,TGCATGGCTCCAGGGTGGACTAGCGGGAGTTCCTACAATGAGCAGTTCTTC,CMAPGWTSGSSYNEQFF
TRBD2,few,TRBV5-1,TRBJ2-3,TGCGCCAGCAGCTTGCGACTAGCGGCTAGCACAGATACGCAGTATTTT,CASSLRLAASTDTQYF
TRBD2,NA,TRBV4-1,TRBJ2-1,TGCGCCAGCAGCCAAGGGTGGCGCGGGAGCTCCTACAATGAGCAGTTCTTC,CASSQGWRGSSYNEQFF
NA,few,TRBV29-1,TRBJ2-1,TGCAGCGTTGAAAAACTAGACAATGAGCAGTTCTTC,CSVEKLDNEQFF
NA,NA,TRBV7-9,TRBJ2-1,TGTGCCAGCAGCTTAGGAAGGACTTCCGATGAGCAGTTCTTC,CASSLGRTSDEQFF
NA,NA,TRBV10-3,TRBJ2-4,TGTGCCATCAGTGAGTCGGAGGGGGGGGTCGGCATTCAGTACTTC,CAISESEGGVGIQYF
TRBD1,NA,TRBV9,TRBJ1-1,TGTGCCAGCAGCGCGGGCCCGACAGGGAGGAACACTGAAGCTTTCTTT,CASSAGPTGRNTEAFF
TRBD2,NA,TRBV29-1,TRBJ2-5,TGCAGCGTTGAAGACCTAGCGGGAGTGGAGACCCAGTACTTC,CSVEDLAGVETQYF
TRBD1,few,TRBV12-3/TRBV12-4,TRBJ2-3,TGTGCCAGCAGTTTCAGAGGACAGGGTGTAGATACGCAGTATTTT,CASSFRGQGVDTQYF